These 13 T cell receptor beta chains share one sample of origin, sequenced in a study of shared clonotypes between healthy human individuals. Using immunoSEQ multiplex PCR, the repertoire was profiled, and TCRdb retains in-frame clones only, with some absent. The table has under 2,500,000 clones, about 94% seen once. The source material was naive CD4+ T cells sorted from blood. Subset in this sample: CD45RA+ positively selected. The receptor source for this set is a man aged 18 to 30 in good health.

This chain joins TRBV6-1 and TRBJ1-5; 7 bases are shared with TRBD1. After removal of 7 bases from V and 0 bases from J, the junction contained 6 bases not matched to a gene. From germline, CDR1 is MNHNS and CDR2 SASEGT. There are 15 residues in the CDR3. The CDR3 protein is CASMRGRYSNQPQHF. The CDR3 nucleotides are TGTGCCAGCATGAGGGGGCGTTATAGCAATCAGCCCCAGCATTTT.

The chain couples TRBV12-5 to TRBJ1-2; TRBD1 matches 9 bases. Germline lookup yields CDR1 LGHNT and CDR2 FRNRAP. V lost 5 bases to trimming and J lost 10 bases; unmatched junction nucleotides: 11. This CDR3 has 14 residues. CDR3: CASGHLTGGGYYTF. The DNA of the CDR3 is TGTGCTAGTGGTCACCTGACAGGGGGAGGCTACTACACCTTC.

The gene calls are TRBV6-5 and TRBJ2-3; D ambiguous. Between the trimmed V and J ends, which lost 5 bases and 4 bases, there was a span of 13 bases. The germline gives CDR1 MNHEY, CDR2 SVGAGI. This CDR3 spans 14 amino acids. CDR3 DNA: TGTGCCAGCAGTGAAAGATGGTTCTCAGATACGCAGTATTTT. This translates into CASSERWFSDTQYF.

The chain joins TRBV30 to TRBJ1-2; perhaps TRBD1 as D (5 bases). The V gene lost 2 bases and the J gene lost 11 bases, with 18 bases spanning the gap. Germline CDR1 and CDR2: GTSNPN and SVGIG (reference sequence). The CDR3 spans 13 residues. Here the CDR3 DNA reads TGTGCCTGGAGTACTAAAGGGGTTTCGTGGTACACCTTC. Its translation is CAWSTKGVSWYTF.

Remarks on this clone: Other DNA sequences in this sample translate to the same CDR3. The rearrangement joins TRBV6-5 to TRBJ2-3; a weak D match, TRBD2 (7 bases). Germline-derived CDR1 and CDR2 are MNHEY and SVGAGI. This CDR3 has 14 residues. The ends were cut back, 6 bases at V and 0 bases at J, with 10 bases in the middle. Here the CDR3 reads CASRRGGSTDTQYF. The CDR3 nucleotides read TGTGCCAGCAGGAGGGGGGGGAGCACAGATACGCAGTATTTT.

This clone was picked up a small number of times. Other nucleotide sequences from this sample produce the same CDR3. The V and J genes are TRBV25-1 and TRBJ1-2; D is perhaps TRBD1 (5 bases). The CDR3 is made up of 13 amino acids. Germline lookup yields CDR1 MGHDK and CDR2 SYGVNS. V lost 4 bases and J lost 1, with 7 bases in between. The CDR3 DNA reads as TGTGCCAGCAGTGCCGGGGGTAACTATGGCTACACCTTC. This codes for CASSAGGNYGYTF.

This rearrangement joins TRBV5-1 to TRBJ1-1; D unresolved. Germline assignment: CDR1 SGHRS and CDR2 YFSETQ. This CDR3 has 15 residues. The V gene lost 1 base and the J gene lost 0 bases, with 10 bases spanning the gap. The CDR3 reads CASSLSRNMNTEAFF. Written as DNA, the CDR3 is TGCGCCAGCAGCTTGAGCCGGAACATGAACACTGAAGCTTTCTTT.

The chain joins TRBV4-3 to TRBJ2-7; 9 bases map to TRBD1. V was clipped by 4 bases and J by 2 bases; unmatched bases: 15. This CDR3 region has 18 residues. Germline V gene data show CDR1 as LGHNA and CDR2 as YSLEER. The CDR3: CASSRYRGQGTGAYEQYF. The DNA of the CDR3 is TGCGCCAGCAGCCGATACAGGGGGCAAGGGACTGGAGCCTACGAGCAGTACTTC.

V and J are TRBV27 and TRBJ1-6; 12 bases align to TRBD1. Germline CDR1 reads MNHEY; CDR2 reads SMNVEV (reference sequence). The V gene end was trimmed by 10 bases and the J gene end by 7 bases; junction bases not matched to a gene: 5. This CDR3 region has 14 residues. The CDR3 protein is CATRDRGQNSPLHF. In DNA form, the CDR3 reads TGTGCCACCCGGGACAGGGGGCAAAATTCACCCCTCCACTTT.

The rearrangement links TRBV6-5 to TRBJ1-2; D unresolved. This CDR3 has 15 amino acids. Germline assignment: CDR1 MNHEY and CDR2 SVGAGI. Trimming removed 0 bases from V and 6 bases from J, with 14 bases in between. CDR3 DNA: TGTGCCAGCAGTTACTCCAGAACGGGTGGTCATGGCTACACCTTC. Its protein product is CASSYSRTGGHGYTF.

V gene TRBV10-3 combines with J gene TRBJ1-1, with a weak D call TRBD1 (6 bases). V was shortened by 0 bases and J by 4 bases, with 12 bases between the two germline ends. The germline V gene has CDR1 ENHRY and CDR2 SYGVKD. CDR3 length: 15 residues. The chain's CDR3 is CAISESGQERTEAFF. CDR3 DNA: TGTGCCATCAGTGAGTCGGGACAAGAGCGCACTGAAGCTTTCTTT.

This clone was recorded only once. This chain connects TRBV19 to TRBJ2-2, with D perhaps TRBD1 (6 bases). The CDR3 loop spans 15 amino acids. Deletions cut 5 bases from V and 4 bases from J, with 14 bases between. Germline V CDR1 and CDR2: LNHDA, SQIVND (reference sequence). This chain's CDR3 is CASSVPGTTTGELFF. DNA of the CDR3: TGTGCCAGTAGTGTGCCCGGGACAACCACCGGGGAGCTGTTTTTT.

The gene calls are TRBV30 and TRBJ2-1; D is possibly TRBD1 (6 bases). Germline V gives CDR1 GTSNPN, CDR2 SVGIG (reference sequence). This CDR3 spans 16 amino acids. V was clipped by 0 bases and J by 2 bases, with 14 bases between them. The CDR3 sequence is CAWSVVGAGPYNEQFF. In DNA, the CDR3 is TGTGCCTGGAGTGTGGTGGGGGCCGGCCCCTACAATGAGCAGTTCTTC.